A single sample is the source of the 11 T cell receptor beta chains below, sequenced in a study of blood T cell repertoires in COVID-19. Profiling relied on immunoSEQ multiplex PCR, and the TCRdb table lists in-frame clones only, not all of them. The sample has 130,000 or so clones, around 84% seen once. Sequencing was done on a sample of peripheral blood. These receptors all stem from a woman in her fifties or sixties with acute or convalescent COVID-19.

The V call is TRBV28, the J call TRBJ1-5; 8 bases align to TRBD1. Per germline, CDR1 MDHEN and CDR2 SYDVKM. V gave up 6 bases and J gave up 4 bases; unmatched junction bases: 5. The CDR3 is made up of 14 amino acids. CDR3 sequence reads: CASRKGQDNQPQHF. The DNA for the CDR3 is TGTGCCAGCAGGAAGGGACAGGATAATCAGCCCCAGCATTTT.

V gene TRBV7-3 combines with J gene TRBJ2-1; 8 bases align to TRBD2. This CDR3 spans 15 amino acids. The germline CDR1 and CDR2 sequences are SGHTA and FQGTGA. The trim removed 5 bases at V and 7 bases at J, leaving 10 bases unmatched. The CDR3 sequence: CASSANGGASNEQFF. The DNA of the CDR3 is TGTGCCAGCAGCGCGAACGGGGGGGCTAGTAATGAGCAGTTCTTC.

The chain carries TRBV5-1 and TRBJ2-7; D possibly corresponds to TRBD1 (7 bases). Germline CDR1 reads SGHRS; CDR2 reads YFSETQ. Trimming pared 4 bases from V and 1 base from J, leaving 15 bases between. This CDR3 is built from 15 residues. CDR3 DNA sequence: TGCGCCAGCAGCGGAGGGGCAGGGGGGTCCTACGAGCAGTACTTC. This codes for CASSGGAGGSYEQYF.

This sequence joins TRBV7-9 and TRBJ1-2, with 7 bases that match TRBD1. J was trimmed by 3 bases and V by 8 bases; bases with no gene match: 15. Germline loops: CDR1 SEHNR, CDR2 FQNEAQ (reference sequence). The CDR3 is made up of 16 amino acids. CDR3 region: CASAGTVFKLDYGYTF. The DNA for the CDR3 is TGTGCCAGCGCCGGGACAGTTTTTAAGTTGGACTATGGCTACACCTTC.

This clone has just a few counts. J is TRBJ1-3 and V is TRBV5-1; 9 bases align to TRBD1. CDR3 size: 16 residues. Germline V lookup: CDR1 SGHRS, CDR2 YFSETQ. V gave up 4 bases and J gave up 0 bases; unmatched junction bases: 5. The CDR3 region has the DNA TGCGCCAGCAGCGCCGGACAGGGGAGCTCTGGAAACACCATATATTTT. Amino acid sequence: CASSAGQGSSGNTIYF.

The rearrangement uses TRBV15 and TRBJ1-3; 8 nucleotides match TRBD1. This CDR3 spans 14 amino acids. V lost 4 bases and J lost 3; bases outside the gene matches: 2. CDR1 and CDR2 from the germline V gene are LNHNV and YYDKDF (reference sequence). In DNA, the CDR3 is TGTGCCACCAGCACCGGGACAGGTGGAAACACCATATATTTT. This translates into CATSTGTGGNTIYF.

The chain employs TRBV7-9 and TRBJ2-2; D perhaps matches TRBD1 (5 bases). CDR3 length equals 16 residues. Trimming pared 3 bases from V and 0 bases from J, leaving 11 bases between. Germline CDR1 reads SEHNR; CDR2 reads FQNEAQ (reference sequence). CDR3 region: CASSFRTQTNTGELFF. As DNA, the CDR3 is TGTGCCAGCAGCTTCAGGACACAAACGAACACCGGGGAGCTGTTTTTT.

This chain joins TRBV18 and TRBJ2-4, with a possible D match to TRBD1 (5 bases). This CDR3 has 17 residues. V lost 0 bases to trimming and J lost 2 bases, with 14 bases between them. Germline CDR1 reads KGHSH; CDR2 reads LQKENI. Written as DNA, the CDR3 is TGTGCCAGCTCACCACCGACAGCCCTTAAGACCAAAAACATTCAGTACTTC. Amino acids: CASSPPTALKTKNIQYF.

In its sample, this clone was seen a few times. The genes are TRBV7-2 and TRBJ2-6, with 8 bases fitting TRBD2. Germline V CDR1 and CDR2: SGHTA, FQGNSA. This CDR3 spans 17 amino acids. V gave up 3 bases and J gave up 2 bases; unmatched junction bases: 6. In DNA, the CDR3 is TGTGCCAGCAGCTTTAGCGGGGTTAGAACTGGGGCCAACGTCCTGACTTTC. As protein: CASSFSGVRTGANVLTF. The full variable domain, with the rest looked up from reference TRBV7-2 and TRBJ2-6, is GAGVSQSPSNKVTEKGKDVELRCDPISGHTALYWYRQSLGQGLEFLIYFQGNSAPDKSGLPSDRFSAERTGGSVSTLTIQRTQQEDSAVYLCASSFSGVRTGANVLTFGAGSRLTVL.

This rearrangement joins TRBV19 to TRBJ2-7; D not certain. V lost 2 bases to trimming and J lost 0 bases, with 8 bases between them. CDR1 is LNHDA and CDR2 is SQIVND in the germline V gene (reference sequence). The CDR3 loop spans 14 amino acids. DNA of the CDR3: TGTGCCAGTAGTATAAAACTAACCTCCTACGAGCAGTACTTC. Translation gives CASSIKLTSYEQYF. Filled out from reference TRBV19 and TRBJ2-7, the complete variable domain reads DGGITQSPKYLFRKEGQNVTLSCEQNLNHDAMYWYRQDPGQGLRLIYYSQIVNDFQKGDIAEGYSVSREKKESFPLTVTSAQKNPTAFYLCASSIKLTSYEQYFGPGTRLTVT.

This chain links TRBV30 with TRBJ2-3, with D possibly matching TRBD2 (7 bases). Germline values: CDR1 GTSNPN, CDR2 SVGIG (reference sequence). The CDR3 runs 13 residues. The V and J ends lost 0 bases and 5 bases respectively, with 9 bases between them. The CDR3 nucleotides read TGTGCCTGGAGTGTCGGGGGGCAAGATACGCAGTATTTT. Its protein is CAWSVGGQDTQYF.